The 6 T cell receptor beta chains reported below all come from one sample, sequenced in a study of blood T cells in healthy people across ages. Next came a second PCR, run for roughly 6 to 11 cycles, which used a sample-barcoded 5' primer along with a J-beta primer mix. TCRdb reanalysed the 5' RACE reads using MiXCR and keeps one entry per CDR3 protein. This table has hundreds of thousands of distinct CDR3 sequences, 40% to 45% appearing once. What was sequenced was blood. Receptors were obtained from a man older than 75 in good health.

The V and J genes are TRBV7-2 and TRBJ2-5; 12 nucleotides match TRBD1. The length of the CDR3 is 15 residues. Trimming cost V 5 bases and J 13 bases; bases outside gene matches: 14. Germline V lookup: CDR1 SGHTA, CDR2 FQGNSA. CDR3 DNA sequence: TGTGCCAGCAGCCCAGAAGGGACAGGGGGCAGGAGGTTGTACTTC. Translation: CASSPEGTGGRRLYF.

The genes are TRBV20-1 and TRBJ2-7; 11 positions match TRBD1. The CDR3 runs to 15 residues. Trimming at V came to 0 bases and at J to 5 bases, leaving 6 bases not matched to a gene. From germline, CDR1 is DFQATT and CDR2 SNEGSKA (reference sequence). The CDR3 DNA reads as TGCAGTGCTAGAGACGGACAGGGGGCATCCCACGAGCAGTACTTC. It encodes CSARDGQGASHEQYF.

Only one count was recorded for this clonotype. The V gene is TRBV7-6, the J gene TRBJ1-4, with D unresolved. V lost 1 base, J lost 5 bases, and 11 bases lay in between. CDR3 length equals 15 residues. Germline V gene lookup returns CDR1 SGHVS and CDR2 FNYEAQ. CDR3 loop: CASSLGQAKNEKLFF. The CDR3 DNA is TGTGCCAGCAGCTTAGGGCAGGCCAAAAATGAAAAACTGTTTTTT.

The chain has TRBV20-1 and TRBJ2-7; D might be TRBD1 (6 bases). With 3 bases removed from V and 4 bases from J, the gap between germline ends came to 19 bases. The CDR3 extends over 15 amino acids. CDR1 is DFQATT and CDR2 is SNEGSKA in the germline V gene (reference sequence). CDR3 DNA sequence: TGCAGTGCTAGGCTGGACGGGCAGGGGATTTACGAGCAGTACTTC. Its translation: CSARLDGQGIYEQYF.

This clonotype was recorded at least ten times. The V and J genes are TRBV4-3 and TRBJ2-5; maybe TRBD2 (6 bases). Germline V CDR1 and CDR2: LGHNA, YSLEER. This CDR3 has 14 amino acids. Trimming took 0 bases from V and 5 from J, leaving 10 bases between them. As DNA, the CDR3 is TGCGCCAGCAGCCAAGATGCCGGAGGGGAGACCCAGTACTTC. It specifies CASSQDAGGETQYF.

The chain is built from TRBV5-1 and TRBJ1-4; D remains ambiguous. Trimming pared 2 bases from V and 0 bases from J, leaving 11 bases between. From germline, CDR1 is SGHRS and CDR2 YFSETQ. The CDR3 totals 16 residues. DNA for the CDR3: TGCGCCAGCAGCTTAATGACGGCTGCAACTAATGAAAAACTGTTTTTT. Protein sequence: CASSLMTAATNEKLFF.